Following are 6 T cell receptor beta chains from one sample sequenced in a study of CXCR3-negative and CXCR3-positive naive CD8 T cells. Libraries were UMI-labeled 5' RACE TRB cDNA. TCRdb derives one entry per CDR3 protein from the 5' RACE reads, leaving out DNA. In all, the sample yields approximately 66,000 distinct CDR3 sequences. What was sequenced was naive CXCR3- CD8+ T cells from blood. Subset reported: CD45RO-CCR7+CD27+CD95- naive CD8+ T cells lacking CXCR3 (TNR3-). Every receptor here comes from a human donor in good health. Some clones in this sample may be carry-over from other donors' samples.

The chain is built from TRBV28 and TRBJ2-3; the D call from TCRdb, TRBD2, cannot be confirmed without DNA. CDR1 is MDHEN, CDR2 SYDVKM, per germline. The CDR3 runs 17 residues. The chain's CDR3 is CASSPMTSGGGTDTQYF.

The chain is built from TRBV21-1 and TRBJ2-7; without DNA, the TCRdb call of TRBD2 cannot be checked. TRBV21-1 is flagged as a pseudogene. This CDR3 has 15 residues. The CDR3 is CASKSGTSGRYEQYF.

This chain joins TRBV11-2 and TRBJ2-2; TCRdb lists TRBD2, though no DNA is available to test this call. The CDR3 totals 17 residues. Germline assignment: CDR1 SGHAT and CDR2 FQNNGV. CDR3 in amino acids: CASSLGQGTSMTGELFF.

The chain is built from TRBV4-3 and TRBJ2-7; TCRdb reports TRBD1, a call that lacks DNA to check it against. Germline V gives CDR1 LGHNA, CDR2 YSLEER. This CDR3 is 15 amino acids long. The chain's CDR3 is CASSHRTGLTYEQYF.

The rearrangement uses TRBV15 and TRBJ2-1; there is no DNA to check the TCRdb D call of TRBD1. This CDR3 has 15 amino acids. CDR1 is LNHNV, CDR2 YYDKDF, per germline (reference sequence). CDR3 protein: CATSSQGSSYNEQFF.

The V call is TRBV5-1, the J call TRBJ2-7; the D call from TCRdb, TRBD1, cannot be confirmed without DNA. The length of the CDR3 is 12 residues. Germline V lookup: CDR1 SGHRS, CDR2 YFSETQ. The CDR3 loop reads CASSLEGTDRYF.